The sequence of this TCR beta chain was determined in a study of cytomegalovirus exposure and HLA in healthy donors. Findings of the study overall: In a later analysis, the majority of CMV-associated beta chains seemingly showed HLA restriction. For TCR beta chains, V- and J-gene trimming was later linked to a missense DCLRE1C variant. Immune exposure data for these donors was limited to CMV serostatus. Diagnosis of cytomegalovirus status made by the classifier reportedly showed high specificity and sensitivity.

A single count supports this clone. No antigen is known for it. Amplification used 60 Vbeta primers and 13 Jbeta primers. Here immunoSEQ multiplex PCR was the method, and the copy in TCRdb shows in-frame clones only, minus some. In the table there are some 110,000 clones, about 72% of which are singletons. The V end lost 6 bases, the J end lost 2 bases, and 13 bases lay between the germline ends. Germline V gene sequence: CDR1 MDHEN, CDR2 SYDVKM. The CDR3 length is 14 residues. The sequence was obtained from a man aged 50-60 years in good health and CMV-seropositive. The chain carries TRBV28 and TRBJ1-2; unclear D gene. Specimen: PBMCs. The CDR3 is CASRNSRENYGYTF. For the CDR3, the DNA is TGTGCCAGCAGGAATTCGCGGGAAAACTATGGCTACACCTTC.